The T cell receptor (beta chain) under discussion was sequenced for a study of blood T cell repertoires in COVID-19. The protocol was immunoSEQ multiplex PCR, while the TCRdb copy is restricted to in-frame clones and leaves out a portion. The table shows 170,000 or so clones, with 70% to 85% occurring only once. V lost 5 bases, J lost 1 base, and 11 bases lay in between. Per germline, CDR1 KGHSH and CDR2 LQKENI. The CDR3 sequence is 14 residues long. This chain links TRBV18 with TRBJ1-1, with D possibly being TRBD1 (6 bases). The clonotype comes from a woman aged 50 to 65 who had recovered from COVID-19. The sample taken for sequencing was PBMCs or T cells enriched from blood (not recorded which). This chain's CDR3 is CASSAGATNTEAFF. The CDR3 bases are TGTGCCAGCTCAGCAGGGGCGACGAACACTGAAGCTTTCTTT.